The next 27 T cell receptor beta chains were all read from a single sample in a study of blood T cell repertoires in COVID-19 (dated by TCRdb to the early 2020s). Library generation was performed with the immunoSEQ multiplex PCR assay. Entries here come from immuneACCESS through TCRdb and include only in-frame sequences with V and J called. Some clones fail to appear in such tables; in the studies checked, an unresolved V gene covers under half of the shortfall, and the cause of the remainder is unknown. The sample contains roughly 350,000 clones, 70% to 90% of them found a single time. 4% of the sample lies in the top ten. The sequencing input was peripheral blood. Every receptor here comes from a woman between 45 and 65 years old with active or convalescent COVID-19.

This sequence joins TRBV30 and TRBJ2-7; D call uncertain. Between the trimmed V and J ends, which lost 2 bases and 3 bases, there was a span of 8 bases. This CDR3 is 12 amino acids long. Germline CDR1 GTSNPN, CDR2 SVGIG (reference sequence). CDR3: CAWSFANYEQYF. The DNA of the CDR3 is TGTGCCTGGAGTTTTGCGAACTACGAGCAGTACTTC.

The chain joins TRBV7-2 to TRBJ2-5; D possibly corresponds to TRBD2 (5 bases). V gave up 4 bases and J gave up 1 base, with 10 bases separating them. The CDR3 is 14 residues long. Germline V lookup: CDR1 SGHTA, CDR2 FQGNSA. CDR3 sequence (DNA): TGTGCCAGCAGCTACGGACTTAGCCAAGAGACCCAGTACTTC. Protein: CASSYGLSQETQYF. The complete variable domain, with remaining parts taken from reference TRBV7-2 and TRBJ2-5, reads GAGVSQSPSNKVTEKGKDVELRCDPISGHTALYWYRQSLGQGLEFLIYFQGNSAPDKSGLPSDRFSAERTGGSVSTLTIQRTQQEDSAVYLCASSYGLSQETQYFGPGTRLLVL.

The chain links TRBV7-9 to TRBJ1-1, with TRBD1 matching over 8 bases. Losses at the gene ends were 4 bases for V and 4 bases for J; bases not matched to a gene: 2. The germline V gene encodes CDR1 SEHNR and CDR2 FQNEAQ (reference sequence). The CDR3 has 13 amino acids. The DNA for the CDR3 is TGTGCCAGCAGCTGGGGACAGGCCACTGAAGCTTTCTTT. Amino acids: CASSWGQATEAFF.

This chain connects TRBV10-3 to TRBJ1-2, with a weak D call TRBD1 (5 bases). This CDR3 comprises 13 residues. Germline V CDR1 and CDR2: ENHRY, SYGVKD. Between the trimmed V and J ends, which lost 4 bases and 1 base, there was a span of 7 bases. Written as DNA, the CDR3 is TGTGCCATCAGTGTAGGGGTTAACTATGGCTACACCTTC. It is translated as CAISVGVNYGYTF.

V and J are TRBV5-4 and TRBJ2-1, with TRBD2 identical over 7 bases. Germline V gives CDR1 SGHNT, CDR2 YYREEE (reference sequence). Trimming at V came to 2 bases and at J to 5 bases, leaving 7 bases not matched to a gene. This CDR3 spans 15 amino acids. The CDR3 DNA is TGTGCCAGCAGCTTCGGCGGGAGTAGTGACAATGAGCAGTTCTTC. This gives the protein CASSFGGSSDNEQFF.

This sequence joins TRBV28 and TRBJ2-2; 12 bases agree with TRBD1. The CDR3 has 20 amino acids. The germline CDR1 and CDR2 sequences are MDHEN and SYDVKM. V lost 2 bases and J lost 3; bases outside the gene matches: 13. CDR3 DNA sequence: TGTGCCAGCAGTTTACTCAGTGCCGGGACAGGGGGCAGGTACACCGGGGAGCTGTTTTTT. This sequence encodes CASSLLSAGTGGRYTGELFF.

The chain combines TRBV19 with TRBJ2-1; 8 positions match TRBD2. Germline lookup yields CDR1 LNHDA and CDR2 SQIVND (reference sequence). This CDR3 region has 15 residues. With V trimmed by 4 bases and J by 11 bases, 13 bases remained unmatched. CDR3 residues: CASSRLTLTSDKQFF. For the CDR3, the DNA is TGTGCCAGTAGTAGACTAACGTTGACTAGCGATAAGCAGTTCTTC.

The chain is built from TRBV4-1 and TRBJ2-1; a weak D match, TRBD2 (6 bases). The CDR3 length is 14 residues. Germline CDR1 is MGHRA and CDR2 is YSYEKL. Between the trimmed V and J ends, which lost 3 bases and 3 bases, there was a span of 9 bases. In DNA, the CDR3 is TGCGCCAGCAGCCAGACTAGTGGCTACAATGAGCAGTTCTTC. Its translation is CASSQTSGYNEQFF.

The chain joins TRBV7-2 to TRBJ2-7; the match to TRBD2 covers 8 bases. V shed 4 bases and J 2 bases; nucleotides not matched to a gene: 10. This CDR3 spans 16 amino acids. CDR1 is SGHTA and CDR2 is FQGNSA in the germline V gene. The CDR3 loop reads CASSYAGGIQTYEQYF. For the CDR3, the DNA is TGTGCCAGCAGCTACGCGGGGGGCATTCAAACCTACGAGCAGTACTTC.

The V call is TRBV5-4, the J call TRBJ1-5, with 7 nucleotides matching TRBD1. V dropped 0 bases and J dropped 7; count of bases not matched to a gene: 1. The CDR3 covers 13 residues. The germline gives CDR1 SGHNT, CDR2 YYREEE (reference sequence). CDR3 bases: TGTGCCAGCAGCTTGGACAGGGGACAGCCCCAGCATTTT. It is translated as CASSLDRGQPQHF.

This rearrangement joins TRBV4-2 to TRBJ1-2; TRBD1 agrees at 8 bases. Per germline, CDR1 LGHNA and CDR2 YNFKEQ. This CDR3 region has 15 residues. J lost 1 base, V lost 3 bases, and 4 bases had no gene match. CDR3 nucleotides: TGTGCCAGCAGCCACCCAGGGGGCCTTAACTATGGCTACACCTTC. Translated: CASSHPGGLNYGYTF.

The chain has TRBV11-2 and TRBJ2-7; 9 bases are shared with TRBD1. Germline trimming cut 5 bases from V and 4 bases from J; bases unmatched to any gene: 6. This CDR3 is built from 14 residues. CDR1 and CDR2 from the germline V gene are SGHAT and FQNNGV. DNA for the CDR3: TGTGCCAGCAGCCGGACAGGGGTCCGATACGAGCAGTACTTC. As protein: CASSRTGVRYEQYF.

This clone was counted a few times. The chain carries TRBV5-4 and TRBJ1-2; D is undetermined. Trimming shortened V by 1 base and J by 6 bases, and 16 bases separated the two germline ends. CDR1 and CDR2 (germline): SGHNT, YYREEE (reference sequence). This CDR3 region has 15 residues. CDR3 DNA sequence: TGTGCCAGCAGCTTGCCCGGGATCGCTATGGATGGCTACACCTTC. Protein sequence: CASSLPGIAMDGYTF.

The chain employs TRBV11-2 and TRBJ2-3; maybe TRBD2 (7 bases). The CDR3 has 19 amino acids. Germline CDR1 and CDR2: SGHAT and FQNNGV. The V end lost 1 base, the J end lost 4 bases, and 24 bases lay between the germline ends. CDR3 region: CASSLGAVRGPRVADTQYF. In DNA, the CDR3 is TGTGCCAGCAGCTTAGGCGCAGTGCGGGGGCCACGGGTAGCAGATACGCAGTATTTT.

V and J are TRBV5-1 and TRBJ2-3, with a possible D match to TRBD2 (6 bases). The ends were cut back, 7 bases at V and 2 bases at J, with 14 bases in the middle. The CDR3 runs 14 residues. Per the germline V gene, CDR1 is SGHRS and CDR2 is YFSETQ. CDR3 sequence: CASSSGTFTDTQYF. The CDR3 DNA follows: TGCGCCAGCTCCTCCGGGACTTTCACAGATACGCAGTATTTT.

CDR3: CASSSGLALETQYF. The CDR3 coding sequence is TGTGCCAGCAGCTCCGGACTAGCGTTGGAGACCCAGTACTTC. This chain links TRBV6-2 or TRBV6-3 with TRBJ2-5; 9 nucleotides match TRBD2. V lost 6 bases and J lost 5; bases outside the gene matches: 7. This CDR3 is built from 14 residues. Looked up from germline, CDR1 is MNHEY and CDR2 is SVGEGT.

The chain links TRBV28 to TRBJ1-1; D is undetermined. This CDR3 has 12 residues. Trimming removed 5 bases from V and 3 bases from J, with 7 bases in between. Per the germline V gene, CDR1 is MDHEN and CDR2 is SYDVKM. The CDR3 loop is CASSEIDTEAFF. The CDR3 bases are TGTGCCAGCAGTGAGATCGACACTGAAGCTTTCTTT.

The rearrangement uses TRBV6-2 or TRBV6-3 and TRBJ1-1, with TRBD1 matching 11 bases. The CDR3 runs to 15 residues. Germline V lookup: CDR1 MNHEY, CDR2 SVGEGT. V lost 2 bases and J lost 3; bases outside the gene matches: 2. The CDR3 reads CASSYGTGGYTEAFF. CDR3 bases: TGTGCCAGCAGTTACGGGACAGGGGGGTACACTGAAGCTTTCTTT.

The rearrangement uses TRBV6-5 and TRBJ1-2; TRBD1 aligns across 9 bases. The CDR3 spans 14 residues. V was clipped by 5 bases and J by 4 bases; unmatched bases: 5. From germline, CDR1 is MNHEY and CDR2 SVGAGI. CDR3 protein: CASSPDRGGYGYTF. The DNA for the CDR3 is TGTGCCAGCAGTCCCGACAGGGGGGGCTATGGCTACACCTTC.

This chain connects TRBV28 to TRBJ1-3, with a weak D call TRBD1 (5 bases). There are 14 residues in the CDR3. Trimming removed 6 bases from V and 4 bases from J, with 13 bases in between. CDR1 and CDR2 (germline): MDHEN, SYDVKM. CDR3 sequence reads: CASRSQGLGNTIYF. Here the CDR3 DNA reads TGTGCCAGCAGATCCCAGGGCTTGGGAAACACCATATATTTT.

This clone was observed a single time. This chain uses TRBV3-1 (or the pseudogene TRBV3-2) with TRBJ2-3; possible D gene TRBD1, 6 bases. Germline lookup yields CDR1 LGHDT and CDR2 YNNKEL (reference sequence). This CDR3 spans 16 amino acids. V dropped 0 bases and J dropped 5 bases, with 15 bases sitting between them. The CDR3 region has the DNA TGTGCCAGCAGCCAAGACCTCGGGCACAGGGAAGATACGCAGTATTTT. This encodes CASSQDLGHREDTQYF.

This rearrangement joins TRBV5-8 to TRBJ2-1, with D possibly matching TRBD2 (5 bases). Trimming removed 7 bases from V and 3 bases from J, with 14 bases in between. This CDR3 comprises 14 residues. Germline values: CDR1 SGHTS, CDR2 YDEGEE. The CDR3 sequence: CASPQRGSYNEQFF. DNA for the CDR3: TGTGCCAGCCCGCAACGGGGAAGCTACAATGAGCAGTTCTTC.

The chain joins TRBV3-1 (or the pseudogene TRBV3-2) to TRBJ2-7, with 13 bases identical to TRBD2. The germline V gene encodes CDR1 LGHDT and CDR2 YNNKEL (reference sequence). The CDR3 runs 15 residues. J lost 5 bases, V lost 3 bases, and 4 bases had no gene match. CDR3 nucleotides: TGTGCCAGCAGCCATCCCGGGACTAGCGGGAACGAGCAGTACTTC. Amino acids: CASSHPGTSGNEQYF.

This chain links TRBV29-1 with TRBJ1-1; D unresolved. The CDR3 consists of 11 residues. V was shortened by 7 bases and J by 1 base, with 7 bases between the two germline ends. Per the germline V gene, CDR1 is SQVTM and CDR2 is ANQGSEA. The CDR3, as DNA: TGCAGCGGGGCTGAGAACACTGAAGCTTTCTTT. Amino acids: CSGAENTEAFF.

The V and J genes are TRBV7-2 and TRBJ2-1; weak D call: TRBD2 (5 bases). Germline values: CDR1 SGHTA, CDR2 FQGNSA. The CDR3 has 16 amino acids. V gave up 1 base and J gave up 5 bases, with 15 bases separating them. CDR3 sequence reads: CASSLVKSSRNNEQFF. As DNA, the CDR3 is TGTGCCAGCAGCTTAGTAAAGTCTAGCAGGAACAATGAGCAGTTCTTC.

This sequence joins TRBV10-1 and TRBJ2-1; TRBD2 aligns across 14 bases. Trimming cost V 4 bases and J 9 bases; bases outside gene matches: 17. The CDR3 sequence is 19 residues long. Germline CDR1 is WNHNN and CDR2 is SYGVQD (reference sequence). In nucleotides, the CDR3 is TGCGCCAGCAGTGTAGTTCCCAAAAACGGGACTAGCGGGGGCGGTGAGCAGTTCTTC. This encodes CASSVVPKNGTSGGGEQFF.

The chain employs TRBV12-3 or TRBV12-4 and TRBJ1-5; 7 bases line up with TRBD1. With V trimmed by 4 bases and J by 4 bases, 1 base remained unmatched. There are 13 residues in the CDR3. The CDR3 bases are TGTGCCAGCAGTTGGGGACAGAATCAGCCCCAGCATTTT. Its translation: CASSWGQNQPQHF.